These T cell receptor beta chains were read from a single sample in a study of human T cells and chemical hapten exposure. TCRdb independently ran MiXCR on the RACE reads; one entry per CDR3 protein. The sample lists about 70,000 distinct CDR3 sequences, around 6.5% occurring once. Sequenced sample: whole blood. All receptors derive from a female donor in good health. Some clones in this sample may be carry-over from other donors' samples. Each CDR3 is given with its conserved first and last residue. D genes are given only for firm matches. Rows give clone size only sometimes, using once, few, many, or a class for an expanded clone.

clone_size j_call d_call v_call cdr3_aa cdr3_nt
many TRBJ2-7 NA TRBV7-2 CASSSRPYLSYEQYF TGTGCCAGCAGCTCGAGACCCTACCTCTCCTACGAGCAGTACTTC
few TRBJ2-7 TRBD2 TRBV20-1 CSAPWTSGSDEQYF TGCAGTGCCCCATGGACTAGCGGGAGTGACGAGCAGTACTTC
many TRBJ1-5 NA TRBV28 CASSHGGSGDQPQHF TGTGCCAGCAGTCATGGTGGGTCAGGGGACCAGCCCCAGCATTTT
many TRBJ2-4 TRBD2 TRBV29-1 CSVLGEIGLAGRKNIQYF TGCAGCGTCCTGGGGGAAATCGGACTAGCGGGTCGGAAAAACATTCAGTACTTC
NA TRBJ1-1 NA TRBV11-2 CASSHLKLNTEAFF TGTGCCAGCAGCCATCTTAAGTTGAACACTGAAGCTTTCTTT
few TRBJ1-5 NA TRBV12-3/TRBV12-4 CASSLSTGDQPQHF TGTGCCAGCAGTTTAAGTACGGGGGATCAGCCCCAGCATTTT
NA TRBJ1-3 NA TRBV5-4 CASSPSPGHLLGNTIYF TGTGCCAGCAGCCCCTCCCCTGGACACCTTCTCGGAAACACCATATATTTT
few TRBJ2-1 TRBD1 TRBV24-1 CATSDLLATGLTYNEQFF TGTGCCACCAGTGATTTGCTCGCGACAGGGTTAACTTACAATGAGCAGTTCTTC
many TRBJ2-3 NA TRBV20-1 CSASSIPGRTDTQYF TGCAGTGCTTCAAGCATTCCTGGGCGCACAGATACGCAGTATTTT
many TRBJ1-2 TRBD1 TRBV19 CASSLQGVDGYTF TGTGCCAGTAGCCTACAGGGGGTCGATGGCTACACCTTC
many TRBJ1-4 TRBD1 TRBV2 CASSGDRKQGEKLFF TGTGCCAGCAGTGGGGACAGGAAGCAAGGAGAAAAACTGTTTTTT
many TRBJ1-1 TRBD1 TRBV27 CASSLGRQGTEAFF TGTGCCAGCAGTTTAGGCAGACAGGGCACTGAAGCTTTCTTT
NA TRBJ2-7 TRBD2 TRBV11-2 CASSFNGEGEQYF TGTGCCAGCAGCTTTAACGGGGAGGGGGAGCAGTACTTC
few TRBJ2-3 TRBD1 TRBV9 CASSYPGQPSDTQYF TGTGCCAGCAGTTATCCGGGACAGCCCTCCGATACGCAGTATTTT
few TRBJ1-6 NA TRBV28 CASTPGQYNSPLHF TGTGCCAGCACCCCCGGACAGTATAATTCACCCCTCCACTTT
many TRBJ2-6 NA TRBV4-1 CASSHQAVAIGSGANVLTF TGCGCCAGCAGCCATCAAGCTGTGGCAATTGGCTCTGGGGCCAACGTCCTGACTTTC
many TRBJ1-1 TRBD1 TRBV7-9 CASSRLGQGGNTEAFF TGTGCCAGCAGTCGACTTGGACAGGGAGGGAACACTGAAGCTTTCTTT
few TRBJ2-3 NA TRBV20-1 CSARSGRIDTQYF TGCAGTGCTAGGTCCGGGAGAATAGATACGCAGTATTTT
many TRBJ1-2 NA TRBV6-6 CASSQPESSGYTF TGTGCCAGCAGTCAGCCGGAATCGAGCGGCTACACCTTC
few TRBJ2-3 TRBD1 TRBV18 CASSPMGTGATKGDTQYF TGTGCCAGCTCACCGATGGGGACAGGGGCCACTAAAGGAGATACGCAGTATTTT
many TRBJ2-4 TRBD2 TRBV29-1 CSVEDLDGGVQYF TGCAGCGTTGAAGATCTTGACGGGGGGGTTCAGTACTTC
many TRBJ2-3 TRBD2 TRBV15 CATSRLAGGPDTQYF TGTGCCACCAGCAGACTAGCGGGAGGGCCAGATACGCAGTATTTT
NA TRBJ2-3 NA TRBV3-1 CASSQVPGALTDTQYF TGTGCCAGCAGCCAAGTCCCAGGGGCCCTTACAGATACGCAGTATTTT
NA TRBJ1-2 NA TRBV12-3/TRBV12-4 CASSFPGQSGYTF TGTGCCAGCAGTTTCCCGGGTCAGAGCGGCTACACCTTC
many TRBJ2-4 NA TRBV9 CASSVAARFIKNIQYF TGTGCCAGCAGCGTAGCTGCCAGGTTCATCAAAAACATTCAGTACTTC
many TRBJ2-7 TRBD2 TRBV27 CASSFSGRLPYEQYF TGTGCCAGCAGTTTTAGCGGGAGGCTACCCTACGAGCAGTACTTC
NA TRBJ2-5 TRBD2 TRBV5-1 CASSMTSDGETQYF TGCGCCAGCAGCATGACTAGCGACGGGGAGACCCAGTACTTC
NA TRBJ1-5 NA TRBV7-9 CASSLNHPPQHF TGTGCCAGCAGCTTAAATCATCCGCCCCAGCATTTT
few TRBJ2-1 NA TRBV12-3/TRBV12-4 CASRYRGWGGDNEQFF TGTGCCAGCAGATACAGGGGCTGGGGGGGGGACAATGAGCAGTTCTTC
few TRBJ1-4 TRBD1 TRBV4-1 CASHQTGGEKLFF TGCGCCAGCCACCAGACAGGGGGTGAAAAACTGTTTTTT
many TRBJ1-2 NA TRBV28 CASSLAGGGGYGYTF TGTGCCAGCAGTTTAGCCGGGGGGGGCGGCTATGGCTACACCTTC
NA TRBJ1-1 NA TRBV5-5 CASSPGVSTEAFF TGTGCCAGCAGCCCAGGGGTGAGCACTGAAGCTTTCTTT
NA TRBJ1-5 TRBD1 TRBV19 CASSLAPGQNQPQHF TGTGCCAGTAGTTTGGCTCCGGGACAGAATCAGCCCCAGCATTTT
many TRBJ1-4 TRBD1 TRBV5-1 CASSLGTGPTGEKLFF TGCGCCAGCAGCTTAGGGACAGGACCAACAGGGGAAAAACTGTTTTTT
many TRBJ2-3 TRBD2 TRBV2 CASTPPSGLSTDTQYF TGTGCCAGCACCCCTCCTAGCGGCCTTAGCACAGATACGCAGTATTTT
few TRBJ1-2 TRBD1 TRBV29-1 CSGGQGAGGYTF TGCAGCGGGGGACAGGGGGCCGGTGGCTACACCTTC
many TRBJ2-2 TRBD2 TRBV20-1 CSARTRANTGELFF TGCAGTGCCCGGACTAGGGCGAACACCGGGGAGCTGTTTTTT
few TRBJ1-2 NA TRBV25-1 CASSDRSLNYGYTF TGTGCCAGCAGTGATCGAAGTCTCAACTATGGCTACACCTTC
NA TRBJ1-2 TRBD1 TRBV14 CASSPWTGDGYTF TGTGCCAGCAGCCCCTGGACAGGGGATGGCTACACCTTC
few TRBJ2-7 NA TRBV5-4 CASSLKVGTAYEQYF TGTGCCAGCAGCTTGAAGGTCGGGACGGCCTACGAGCAGTACTTC
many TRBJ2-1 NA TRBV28 CASSWDLGWDEQFF TGTGCCAGCAGTTGGGACCTAGGATGGGATGAGCAGTTCTTC
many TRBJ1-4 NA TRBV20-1 CSARSARDGNEKLFF TGCAGTGCTAGAAGCGCCAGGGACGGCAATGAAAAACTGTTTTTT
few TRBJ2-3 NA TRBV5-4 CASSSGTSQYF TGTGCCAGCAGTTCCGGGACGTCGCAGTATTTT